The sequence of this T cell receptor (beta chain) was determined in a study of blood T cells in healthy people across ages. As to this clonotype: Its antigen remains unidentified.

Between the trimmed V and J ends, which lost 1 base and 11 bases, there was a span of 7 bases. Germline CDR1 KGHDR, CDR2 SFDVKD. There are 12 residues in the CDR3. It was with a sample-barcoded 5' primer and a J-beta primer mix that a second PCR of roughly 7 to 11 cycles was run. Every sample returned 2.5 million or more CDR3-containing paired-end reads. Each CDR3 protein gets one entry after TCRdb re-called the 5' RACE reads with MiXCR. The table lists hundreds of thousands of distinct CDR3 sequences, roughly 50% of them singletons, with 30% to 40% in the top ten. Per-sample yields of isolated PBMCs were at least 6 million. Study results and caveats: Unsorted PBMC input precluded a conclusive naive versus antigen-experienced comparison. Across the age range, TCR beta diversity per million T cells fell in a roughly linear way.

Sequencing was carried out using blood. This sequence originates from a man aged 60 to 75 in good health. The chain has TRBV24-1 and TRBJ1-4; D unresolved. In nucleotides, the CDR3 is TGTGCCACCAGTGATTTCGAAGAGAAACTGTTTTTT. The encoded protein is CATSDFEEKLFF.